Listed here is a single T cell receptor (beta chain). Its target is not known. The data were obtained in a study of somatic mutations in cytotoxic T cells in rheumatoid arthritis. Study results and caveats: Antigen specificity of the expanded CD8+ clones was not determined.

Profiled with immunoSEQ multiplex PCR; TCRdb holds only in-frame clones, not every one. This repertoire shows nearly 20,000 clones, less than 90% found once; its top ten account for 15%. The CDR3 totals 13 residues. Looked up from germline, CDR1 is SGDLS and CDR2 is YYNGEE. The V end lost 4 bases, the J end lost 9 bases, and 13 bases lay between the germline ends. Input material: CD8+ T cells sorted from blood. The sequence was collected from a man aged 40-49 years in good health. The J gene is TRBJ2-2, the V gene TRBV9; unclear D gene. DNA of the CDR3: TGTGCCAGCAGCCCCCGCACGGGCCGGGAGCTGTTTTTT. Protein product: CASSPRTGRELFF.